This T cell receptor (beta chain) was profiled in a study of radiation and T cells in renal cell carcinoma. Study details: Nephrectomy followed 15 Gy stereotactic body radiation by 4 weeks.

The table came from immunoSEQ multiplex PCR; TCRdb's copy has only in-frame clones and leaves some out. The profile shows approximately 63,000 clones, over 70% of them singletons. V was clipped by 5 bases and J by 8 bases, with 9 bases between them. The CDR3 runs to 11 residues. Germline loops: CDR1 DFQATT, CDR2 SNEGSKA (reference sequence). Indicated time point: baseline pretreatment blood. Sample treatment: 15 Gy SBRT to primary tumor, nephrectomy 4 weeks later. After SBRT, blood was collected at 2 and 4 weeks, plus baseline. General study points: From baseline, blood top tumor clonotypes peaked at 2 weeks post-radiation.

Comment on this clone: As yet, its antigen is unknown.

The sequence was collected from a man in his sixties with renal cell carcinoma. The chain recombines TRBV20-1 with TRBJ1-4; D gene ambiguous. Sequenced here: blood, sampled from a patient whose treatment included radiotherapy and nephrectomy. The CDR3 region is CSAPRLEKLFF. Here the CDR3 DNA reads TGCAGTGCTCCCCGACTCGAAAAACTGTTTTTT.